Shown below are 32 T cell receptor beta chains from a single sample sequenced in a study of CD8 T cells in ankylosing spondylitis. The study, taken as a whole, reports: Ankylosing spondylitis blood seemed to carry a telltale TCR beta motif made of several highly homologous variants.

Their antigens are not known. TCRdb fed the 5' RACE reads into MiXCR, producing one record per CDR3 protein. The table lists some 450,000 distinct CDR3 sequences, 15% to 20% of them singletons. Sequenced sample: blood, either unsorted or a sorted T cell fraction (not recorded which). The receptors here all came from a male donor with ankylosing spondylitis.

This clonotype was picked up a small number of times. The rearrangement links TRBV7-9 to TRBJ2-7; 10 nucleotides agree with TRBD2. The CDR3 is made up of 16 amino acids. With V trimmed by 3 bases and J by 6 bases, 11 bases remained unmatched. Germline V CDR1 and CDR2: SEHNR, FQNEAQ (reference sequence). CDR3 region: CASSFGLAGVKGEQYF. As DNA, the CDR3 is TGTGCCAGCAGCTTCGGGCTAGCGGGAGTGAAAGGCGAGCAGTACTTC.

This clonotype was detected a few times. This sequence joins TRBV5-1 and TRBJ1-1, with D hard to call. CDR1 is SGHRS, CDR2 YFSETQ, per germline. Between the trimmed V and J ends, which lost 0 bases and 0 bases, there was a span of 12 bases. This CDR3 is built from 16 residues. CDR3 region: CASSLGVGSVNTEAFF. DNA of the CDR3: TGCGCCAGCAGCTTGGGAGTAGGGTCGGTGAACACTGAAGCTTTCTTT.

The chain carries TRBV30 and TRBJ1-1; 7 positions match TRBD1. V was clipped by 7 bases and J by 5 bases; unmatched bases: 10. The CDR3 totals 13 residues. The V gene's germline CDR1 is GTSNPN and CDR2 SVGIG (reference sequence). For the CDR3, the DNA is TGTGCCTTCATGGGACAGTCTGGTACTGAAGCTTTCTTT. Protein: CAFMGQSGTEAFF.

This clonotype was seen many times. V is TRBV20-1 and J is TRBJ1-2; D is unclear. The CDR3 covers 11 residues. Trimming cost V 3 bases and J 8 bases, with 10 bases left between them. The germline V gene encodes CDR1 DFQATT and CDR2 SNEGSKA (reference sequence). CDR3 DNA sequence: TGCAGTGCTAGCGCCGGAGTCGGCTACACCTTC. Its protein is CSASAGVGYTF.

This clonotype was counted between two and nine times. The chain has TRBV5-6 and TRBJ2-5, with D perhaps TRBD2 (6 bases). From germline, CDR1 is SGHDT and CDR2 YYEEEE. The CDR3 contains 14 residues. Trimming took 2 bases from V and 4 from J, leaving 12 bases between them. CDR3 amino acids: CASSFGGVGETQYF. Written as DNA, the CDR3 is TGTGCCAGCAGCTTTGGAGGGGTCGGAGAGACCCAGTACTTC.

This clonotype was seen a few times. This sequence joins TRBV3-1 and TRBJ2-7, with 8 nucleotides matching TRBD2. V lost 1 base and J lost 6; bases outside the gene matches: 8. The CDR3 consists of 15 residues. The germline CDR1 and CDR2 sequences are LGHDT and YNNKEL (reference sequence). The CDR3 region has the DNA TGTGCCAGCAGCCAAGGACATGCGGGGGGTTCCGAGCAGTACTTC. Its protein product is CASSQGHAGGSEQYF.

The table lists this clonotype with many counts. The CDR3 loop is CASSLGGGHSNQPQHF. Written as DNA, the CDR3 is TGTGCCAGCAGCTTAGGGGGGGGCCATAGCAATCAGCCCCAGCATTTT. The rearrangement uses TRBV7-9 and TRBJ1-5; D may be TRBD1 (6 bases). With 1 base removed from V and 0 bases from J, the gap between germline ends came to 10 bases. The length of the CDR3 is 16 residues. CDR1 is SEHNR, CDR2 FQNEAQ, per germline (reference sequence).

This clonotype was seen more than once but under ten times. This chain links TRBV6-1 with TRBJ2-1, with 8 bases that match TRBD2. Germline lookup yields CDR1 MNHNS and CDR2 SASEGT. The CDR3 loop spans 16 amino acids. Unmatched junction bases numbered 8, after V lost 3 bases and J lost 4 bases. The CDR3 reads CASSDPGGARYNEQFF. In nucleotides, the CDR3 is TGTGCCAGCAGTGACCCCGGGGGGGCCAGGTACAATGAGCAGTTCTTC.

The CDR3 protein is CSAITKYKTYNEQFF. In nucleotides, the CDR3 is TGCAGTGCTATAACAAAGTACAAAACCTACAATGAGCAGTTCTTC. The chain joins TRBV20-1 to TRBJ2-1; no clear D gene. This CDR3 is built from 15 residues. The germline CDR1 and CDR2 sequences are DFQATT and SNEGSKA (reference sequence). Trimming removed 4 bases at V and 2 bases at J, with 15 bases between.

This clonotype came up a few times. The chain combines TRBV20-1 with TRBJ1-5; no firm D call. CDR1 is DFQATT and CDR2 is SNEGSKA in the germline V gene (reference sequence). V was trimmed by 3 bases and J by 0 bases, leaving 9 bases between them. The CDR3 covers 14 residues. The CDR3 is CSARSGYSNQPQHF. The DNA for the CDR3 is TGCAGTGCTAGGTCCGGATATAGCAATCAGCCCCAGCATTTT.

This clonotype was seen a handful of times. The chain carries TRBV12-3 or TRBV12-4 and TRBJ1-3; D gene uncertain. Trimming removed 8 bases from V and 4 bases from J, with 9 bases in between. The CDR3 is 12 amino acids. The CDR3 DNA reads as TGTGCCAGCGAGTACGGGGGAAACACCATATATTTT. Translation: CASEYGGNTIYF.

In nucleotides, the CDR3 is TGTGCCAGCAGCCCCCGTGCGGATCAGCCCCAGCATTTT. It codes for CASSPRADQPQHF. The rearrangement joins TRBV11-2 to TRBJ1-5; D ambiguous. Germline assignment: CDR1 SGHAT and CDR2 FQNNGV. The V end was cut by 5 bases, the J end by 5 bases, with 10 bases between. The CDR3 runs 13 residues.

This clonotype appeared a few times. CDR3 coding DNA: TGCAGCGTTGTCGGTGGGTCGGCCTACGAGCAGTACTTC. It is translated as CSVVGGSAYEQYF. The chain uses TRBV29-1 and TRBJ2-7; D uncertain. V was cut by 4 bases and J by 2 bases, with 12 bases left in between. The germline V gene has CDR1 SQVTM and CDR2 ANQGSEA. The CDR3 runs to 13 residues.

This clonotype has only a few counts. CDR3 bases: TGCAGTGCTAGAGGAAAGTGGGGGCAGACGAACACTGAAGCTTTCTTT. Its translation: CSARGKWGQTNTEAFF. This rearrangement joins TRBV20-1 to TRBJ1-1, with D perhaps TRBD1 (6 bases). This CDR3 is built from 16 residues. Trimming took 1 base from V and 1 from J, leaving 16 bases between them. The germline V gene encodes CDR1 DFQATT and CDR2 SNEGSKA (reference sequence).

This chain links TRBV5-1 with TRBJ2-5; 8 nucleotides line up with TRBD1. This CDR3 region has 15 residues. Germline-derived CDR1 and CDR2 are SGHRS and YFSETQ. The V and J ends lost 4 bases and 3 bases, in that order; junction bases with no gene match: 8. CDR3 sequence: CASSPGQAGEETQYF. The CDR3 DNA reads as TGCGCCAGCAGCCCGGGACAGGCCGGTGAAGAGACCCAGTACTTC.

J is TRBJ2-1 and V is TRBV7-2, with 8 bases that match TRBD2. This CDR3 has 13 amino acids. From germline, CDR1 is SGHTA and CDR2 FQGNSA. Unmatched junction bases numbered 7, after V lost 8 bases and J lost 7 bases. CDR3 amino acids: CASSRGVWNEQFF. The CDR3 DNA follows: TGTGCCAGCTCGCGGGGGGTATGGAATGAGCAGTTCTTC.

This chain uses TRBV11-2 with TRBJ2-5; 9 bases fit TRBD1. The junction had 3 bases not matched to a gene; V was cut back by 2 bases and J by 5 bases. The CDR3 runs 14 residues. CDR1 is SGHAT, CDR2 FQNNGV, per germline. CDR3 DNA sequence: TGTGCCAGCAGCTTAAACAGGGGGCGGGAGACCCAGTACTTC. Its translation: CASSLNRGRETQYF.

The rearrangement joins TRBV28 to TRBJ1-4; 8 bases are shared with TRBD1. V gave up 3 bases and J gave up 0 bases; unmatched junction bases: 9. The CDR3 runs 18 residues. Germline V gene data show CDR1 as MDHEN and CDR2 as SYDVKM. In DNA form, the CDR3 reads TGTGCCAGCAGTTTGGTGACAGGGGCTCCTTCAACTAATGAAAAACTGTTTTTT. Its protein product is CASSLVTGAPSTNEKLFF.

This sequence joins TRBV7-9 and TRBJ2-5; D remains unclear. Trimming left V 10 bases short and J 4 bases short, with 13 bases between. The CDR3 has 12 amino acids. The germline CDR1 and CDR2 sequences are SEHNR and FQNEAQ (reference sequence). CDR3 protein: CATGRNSETQYF. The CDR3 nucleotides read TGTGCCACCGGCCGTAATTCAGAGACCCAGTACTTC.

There are a few counts of this clonotype. The genes are TRBV12-3 or TRBV12-4 and TRBJ1-6; possible D gene TRBD1, 5 bases. This CDR3 region has 14 residues. V was shortened by 5 bases and J by 9 bases, with 14 bases between the two germline ends. CDR3 region: CASSPAGGGSPLHF. In nucleotides, the CDR3 is TGTGCCAGCAGTCCAGCGGGGGGAGGTTCACCCCTCCACTTT.

This clonotype was seen more than once but under ten times. Here the CDR3 DNA reads TGCAGTGCTAGAGGGGGGGGCGGGAGGAACACTGAAGCTTTCTTT. Residues: CSARGGGGRNTEAFF. This rearrangement joins TRBV20-1 to TRBJ1-1; a possible D gene is TRBD1 (6 bases). This CDR3 has 15 residues. The germline CDR1 and CDR2 sequences are DFQATT and SNEGSKA (reference sequence). Deletions cut 1 base from V and 1 base from J, with 13 bases between.

This clonotype was seen a handful of times. The chain couples TRBV29-1 to TRBJ2-7; the match to TRBD1 covers 7 bases. The germline V gene has CDR1 SQVTM and CDR2 ANQGSEA. The CDR3 runs to 12 residues. With V trimmed by 7 bases and J by 2 bases, 5 bases remained unmatched. The CDR3 region has the DNA TGCAGCGCTGTACAGGGGACCTACGAGCAGTACTTC. Its protein is CSAVQGTYEQYF.

This clonotype was found a few times. The chain recombines TRBV7-3 with TRBJ2-3, with TRBD1 matching over 10 bases. V shed 5 bases and J 3 bases; nucleotides not matched to a gene: 5. Germline lookup yields CDR1 SGHTA and CDR2 FQGTGA. The CDR3 length is 15 residues. CDR3 sequence (DNA): TGTGCCAGCAGCCCGACAGGGGGCCGAACAGATACGCAGTATTTT. This encodes CASSPTGGRTDTQYF.

In this sample, this clonotype turned up many times. The rearrangement links TRBV12-3 or TRBV12-4 to TRBJ1-1; D remains ambiguous. The CDR3 extends over 14 amino acids. With 6 bases removed from V and 3 bases from J, the gap between germline ends came to 14 bases. This chain's CDR3 is CASRLGSGDTEAFF. The CDR3 region has the DNA TGTGCCAGCAGGCTAGGGTCTGGAGACACTGAAGCTTTCTTT.

This clonotype occurred a few times. The rearrangement links TRBV12-3 or TRBV12-4 to TRBJ2-4; the match to TRBD2 covers 7 bases. The CDR3 is 14 residues long. The V gene end was trimmed by 7 bases and the J gene end by 9 bases; junction bases not matched to a gene: 12. CDR3 amino acids: CASTGQPAGLIQYF. The CDR3 coding sequence is TGTGCCAGCACGGGCCAGCCAGCGGGACTCATTCAGTACTTC.

This clonotype was observed at least ten times. This chain uses TRBV13 with TRBJ1-4; D not resolved. The germline V gene has CDR1 PRHDT and CDR2 FYEKMQ (reference sequence). CDR3 length equals 16 residues. Trimming cost V 5 bases and J 1 base, with 14 bases left between them. CDR3 residues: CASSQTSGITNEKLFF. The CDR3 nucleotides read TGTGCCAGCAGCCAAACCTCGGGGATAACTAATGAAAAACTGTTTTTT.

This clonotype was observed a few times. The rearrangement links TRBV12-3 or TRBV12-4 to TRBJ2-7; TRBD1 is a possible D gene (6 bases). The CDR3 loop spans 13 amino acids. V dropped 6 bases and J dropped 6 bases, with 15 bases sitting between them. This CDR3 reads CASRSGTRGEQYF. The CDR3 DNA is TGTGCCAGCAGATCCGGGACAAGAGGCGAGCAGTACTTC.

This clonotype was detected a few times. The rearrangement links TRBV20-1 to TRBJ2-1, with D possibly matching TRBD2 (6 bases). The CDR3 has 15 residues. Germline CDR1 is DFQATT and CDR2 is SNEGSKA (reference sequence). The V and J ends lost 2 bases and 2 bases respectively, with 13 bases between them. CDR3 residues: CSARLPGVPYNEQFF. CDR3 bases: TGCAGTGCTAGACTCCCGGGGGTCCCCTACAATGAGCAGTTCTTC.

This rearrangement joins TRBV4-1 to TRBJ1-1; 12 bases match TRBD1. The CDR3 extends over 19 amino acids. Germline-derived CDR1 and CDR2 are MGHRA and YSYEKL. V trimming: 1 base; J trimming: 3 bases; junction bases outside the gene matches: 12. The CDR3 sequence is CASSQGWGTGGRAYTEAFF. As DNA, the CDR3 is TGCGCCAGCAGCCAAGGTTGGGGGACAGGGGGCCGAGCGTACACTGAAGCTTTCTTT.

The chain is built from TRBV6-1 and TRBJ1-6; D is undetermined. V shed 0 bases and J shed 10 bases, with 4 bases lying between them. Per the germline V gene, CDR1 is MNHNS and CDR2 is SASEGT. This CDR3 has 12 amino acids. CDR3 sequence: CASSEAQSPLHF. In DNA form, the CDR3 reads TGTGCCAGCAGTGAAGCGCAATCACCCCTCCACTTT.

There are a few counts of this clonotype. This rearrangement joins TRBV12-3 or TRBV12-4 to TRBJ1-2; D not resolved. The CDR3 loop spans 13 amino acids. V was shortened by 5 bases and J by 4 bases, with 11 bases between the two germline ends. This chain's CDR3 is CASSTARPYGYTF. CDR3 nucleotides: TGTGCCAGCAGTACAGCGAGACCCTATGGCTACACCTTC.

This clonotype was seen only a few times. The V and J genes are TRBV7-2 and TRBJ1-2; the D gene is possibly TRBD1 (5 bases). CDR3 length: 13 amino acids. Trimming pared 5 bases from V and 6 bases from J, leaving 13 bases between. Germline values: CDR1 SGHTA, CDR2 FQGNSA. The CDR3: CASSNYRDHGYTF. The CDR3 nucleotides read TGTGCCAGCAGCAATTATCGGGACCATGGCTACACCTTC.